Here is one T cell receptor (beta chain) with its context. This clone was found many times. What this receptor recognizes is not known. Per-base quality was not reported, and no clone a single base away is much larger than it. TCR CDR3 regions were amplified from genomic DNA by multiplex PCR using the deep immunoSEQ assay. Extracted genomic DNA from each cell subset was distributed evenly across all wells of several immunoSEQ 96-well plates, and each plate was treated as a replicate. For sorted subsets, 150 to 200 ng genomic DNA, equal to approximately 30,000 T cell genomes, was loaded into each replicate PCR. The purified libraries were quantified using a Qubit 3.0 fluorometer, sized with a Bioanalyzer 2100, and then quantified again using the KAPA Library Quantification kit. Each immunoSEQ 96-well plate was sequenced on its own single-read 150-cycle Illumina NextSeq 550 flow cell. The study's processing was this. Because the immunoSEQ output included only junctional sequences and no quality scores, the filtering could not be the same as the filtering used for full-length reads. Sequences were annotated with PyIR, a Python wrapper for IgBLAST v1.9, and V/J genes and CDR3 were assigned using IMGT germline references. Reads were removed for weak V/J assignments (E-value above 1e-6), missing CDR3, stop codons, out-of-frame junctions, or ambiguous translated residues. V3J clonotypes were defined as sequences sharing the same inferred V gene, J gene, and CDR3 amino acid sequence. Percentage overlap between repertoires was computed as shared unique clonotypes divided by the size of the smaller repertoire. RTK rarefaction, the Chao1 estimator, and Recon v2.1 estimates of unobserved clonotypes were used to assess repertoire richness. For all TCRbeta clonotypes obtained by the gDNA method from several donors, generation probabilities were computed with OLGA. As stored in TCRdb, this immuneACCESS dataset retains in-frame rearrangements with V and J assigned. A fraction of the clones does not appear; measured against another copy, unresolved V genes explain less than half of the discrepancy, and the remainder lacks a known reason. The V and J calls and the clone size are those of that table, but D and trimming were determined from the DNA. This sample lists about 990,000 clones; around 78% were detected once. The top ten clones comprise 0.55% to 0.7% of the sample.

The data were obtained in a study of shared clonotypes between healthy human individuals (dated by TCRdb to 2018 to 2021). In terms of the full investigation: Three men and a couple of women, aged 18 to 49 years, made up the cohort. For each donor, three plates each were used for CD4 naive and CD4 memory, two plates were used for CD8 naive, and one plate was used for CD8 memory. To estimate repertoire size and how much clonotype sharing occurs between individuals, the study deeply sequenced the blood TCR repertoires of roughly 5 healthy adults. Libraries were prepared and TCR repertoires were sequenced by different laboratories using diverse techniques, in order to increase sequencing depth and limit assay-specific biases. Between about 0.85 and 10 billion PBMCs per donor were obtained by leukapheresis. General conclusions and limits of the study: Sharing across a few donors was observed for around 5% of naive CD4, over 3% of naive CD8, 2.3% of memory CD4, and around 0.4% of memory CD8 clonotypes. Clonotypes shared by all four sorted-subset donors showed higher generation probabilities than non-shared clonotypes. Estimated clonotype richness was generally larger for naive than for memory subsets. Based on pairwise subsampling, the degree of clonotype sharing among donors was expected to be affected by sequencing depth. Only blood was sampled, and tissue TCR repertoires likely differ from those in blood. Because the study included a small number of donors, the genetic and exposure-history diversity represented was limited. Even with the large sequencing depth, rarefaction of the sorted-subset datasets indicated that sequencing was incomplete.

Donors were healthy HIV-negative adults with no recently reported acute infections or vaccinations. All donors were Caucasian adults living in Nashville, Tennessee, USA. Magnetic negative selection was used to enrich CD4+ T cells, after which naive cells were positively selected on CD45RA and the negative fraction became the memory subset. After blood collection by leukapheresis, PBMCs were isolated using Ficoll-Histopaque density gradient centrifugation and then cryopreserved in the vapor phase of liquid nitrogen. Analytical flow cytometry was used to check the purity and quantity of each magnetically sorted T cell population. From each sorted fraction, genomic DNA was isolated and quantified by UV absorbance on a Nanodrop 2000c. CDR1 and CDR2 were assigned from the germline V gene (reference sequence) as SGHAT and FQDESV. The CDR3 contains 16 residues, cysteine and phenylalanine counted. Here the CDR3 DNA is all that survives: 48 bases in frame from base 1. V ends up 3 bases short and J 4 bases short, with an unmatched junction base count of 11.

The sequence is built from TRBV11-1 and TRBJ1-1; the central 7 bases match TRBD1. Sequencing input: memory CD4+ T cells from PBMCs. Taken with the paper, the label for cell subset or site translates to: CD45RA-negative fraction. This TCR was sampled from a man younger than 30 in good health. Some clones in this sample may be carry-over from other donors' samples. The CDR3 region: CASSFTTGSIGTEAFF. The bases are TGTGCCAGCAGCTTCACGACAGGGAGTATCGGCACTGAAGCTTTCTTT.